The rows below give T cell receptor beta chains drawn from one sample of a study of blood T cell repertoires in COVID-19. Here immunoSEQ multiplex PCR was the method, and the copy in TCRdb shows in-frame clones only, minus some. This table has some 100,000 clones, roughly 92% appearing once. The specimen sequenced was peripheral blood. The receptors here all came from a man between 65 and 85 years old with acute or convalescent COVID-19. CDR3s include the opening cysteine and the closing phenylalanine or tryptophan. The order of the fields is clone size, V gene, D gene, J gene, CDR3 protein, CDR3 DNA. A D gene is named only where the DNA matches it firmly. Clone size is given for some rows only: seen once, a few or many times, or a class if the clone is expanded.

abundance: -
v_gene: TRBV27
d_gene: TRBD2
j_gene: TRBJ2-1
CDR3aa: CASSFQRGVAYNEQFF
CDR3nt: TGTGCCAGCAGTTTTCAGCGGGGGGTGGCCTACAATGAGCAGTTCTTC

abundance: once
v_gene: TRBV11-2
d_gene: -
j_gene: TRBJ2-7
CDR3aa: CASSLDSSTQQYF
CDR3nt: TGTGCCAGCAGCTTAGATAGTTCTACGCAGCAGTACTTC

abundance: -
v_gene: TRBV12-3/TRBV12-4
d_gene: TRBD1
j_gene: TRBJ1-3
CDR3aa: CASRTGASNTIYF
CDR3nt: TGTGCCAGCAGGACAGGGGCTTCGAACACCATATATTTT

abundance: -
v_gene: TRBV6-5
d_gene: -
j_gene: TRBJ1-2
CDR3aa: CASSYSAIQFYGYTF
CDR3nt: TGTGCCAGCAGTTACTCTGCCATACAGTTCTATGGCTACACCTTC

abundance: -
v_gene: TRBV5-4
d_gene: -
j_gene: TRBJ1-2
CDR3aa: CASSLDRIYGYTF
CDR3nt: TGTGCCAGCAGCTTGGACAGGATCTATGGCTACACCTTC

abundance: -
v_gene: TRBV19
d_gene: -
j_gene: TRBJ1-2
CDR3aa: CASSSWTVDIPGYTF
CDR3nt: TGTGCCAGTAGTTCCTGGACAGTAGATATACCCGGCTACACCTTC

abundance: -
v_gene: TRBV10-3
d_gene: -
j_gene: TRBJ2-7
CDR3aa: CAISGVQVSYEQYF
CDR3nt: TGTGCCATCAGTGGGGTTCAGGTCTCCTACGAGCAGTACTTC

abundance: -
v_gene: TRBV5-1
d_gene: TRBD1
j_gene: TRBJ2-1
CDR3aa: CASSKGTGSNEQFF
CDR3nt: TGCGCCAGCAGCAAGGGGACAGGGAGTAATGAGCAGTTCTTC

abundance: -
v_gene: TRBV3-1/TRBV3-2
d_gene: TRBD1
j_gene: TRBJ2-7
CDR3aa: CASSQNQDRGFYEQYF
CDR3nt: TGTGCCAGCAGCCAAAATCAGGACAGGGGATTCTACGAGCAGTACTTC

abundance: once
v_gene: TRBV19
d_gene: -
j_gene: TRBJ1-5
CDR3aa: CASSIGNQPQHF
CDR3nt: TGTGCCAGTAGTATCGGGAATCAGCCCCAGCATTTT

abundance: -
v_gene: TRBV11-3
d_gene: -
j_gene: TRBJ1-2
CDR3aa: CASSPPGQPYGYTF
CDR3nt: TGTGCCAGCAGCCCCCCCGGACAGCCCTATGGCTACACCTTC

abundance: -
v_gene: TRBV24-1
d_gene: TRBD2
j_gene: TRBJ2-7
CDR3aa: CATSDPGTSGNYEQYF
CDR3nt: TGTGCCACCAGTGACCCCGGGACTAGCGGGAACTACGAGCAGTACTTC

abundance: -
v_gene: TRBV20-1
d_gene: -
j_gene: TRBJ1-1
CDR3aa: CSVVERTEAFF
CDR3nt: TGCAGTGTTGTGGAGAGGACTGAAGCTTTCTTT

abundance: -
v_gene: TRBV4-1
d_gene: TRBD2
j_gene: TRBJ2-6
CDR3aa: CASSQKSRTSGGAAGANVLTF
CDR3nt: TGCGCCAGCAGCCAAAAGTCCCGGACTAGCGGGGGGGCCGCTGGGGCCAACGTCCTGACTTTC

abundance: -
v_gene: TRBV12-5
d_gene: TRBD2
j_gene: TRBJ2-7
CDR3aa: CASAPPSGGTYEQYF
CDR3nt: TGTGCTAGTGCCCCCCCTTCGGGAGGGACCTACGAGCAGTACTTC

abundance: -
v_gene: TRBV4-1
d_gene: TRBD2
j_gene: TRBJ2-1
CDR3aa: CASSQEGSGGAGDEQFF
CDR3nt: TGCGCCAGCAGCCAAGAAGGGAGCGGGGGGGCCGGAGATGAGCAGTTCTTC

abundance: -
v_gene: TRBV28
d_gene: TRBD1
j_gene: TRBJ2-7
CDR3aa: CASSSFTSGGFEQYF
CDR3nt: TGTGCCAGCAGTTCCTTCACTTCAGGGGGCTTCGAGCAGTACTTC

abundance: -
v_gene: TRBV28
d_gene: TRBD2
j_gene: TRBJ2-1
CDR3aa: CASSLSTSGYYNEQFF
CDR3nt: TGTGCCAGCAGTTTATCTACTAGCGGGTACTACAATGAGCAGTTCTTC

abundance: -
v_gene: TRBV24-1
d_gene: -
j_gene: TRBJ1-6
CDR3aa: CATPDSDSPLHF
CDR3nt: TGTGCCACCCCGGACAGCGATTCACCCCTCCACTTT

abundance: -
v_gene: TRBV19
d_gene: -
j_gene: TRBJ1-5
CDR3aa: CASSPTGLSNQPQHF
CDR3nt: TGTGCCAGTAGCCCGACAGGCCTCAGCAATCAGCCCCAGCATTTT

abundance: -
v_gene: TRBV27
d_gene: -
j_gene: TRBJ1-6
CDR3aa: CASSSRSNSPLHF
CDR3nt: TGTGCCAGCAGTTCGAGGAGTAATTCACCCCTCCACTTT

abundance: -
v_gene: TRBV7-9
d_gene: TRBD1
j_gene: TRBJ2-1
CDR3aa: CASSLGGTDEQFF
CDR3nt: TGTGCCAGCAGCTTAGGAGGGACAGATGAGCAGTTCTTC

abundance: once
v_gene: TRBV10-2
d_gene: TRBD2
j_gene: TRBJ2-1
CDR3aa: CASRVAGGRNEQFF
CDR3nt: TGCGCCAGCAGGGTAGCGGGGGGGCGCAATGAGCAGTTCTTC

abundance: -
v_gene: TRBV3-1/TRBV3-2
d_gene: -
j_gene: TRBJ2-7
CDR3aa: CASSLPGMIYEQYF
CDR3nt: TGTGCCAGCAGCCTCCCGGGGATGATCTACGAGCAGTACTTC

abundance: -
v_gene: TRBV29-1
d_gene: -
j_gene: TRBJ1-4
CDR3aa: CSVTLATNEKLFF
CDR3nt: TGCAGCGTGACGCTAGCAACTAATGAAAAACTGTTTTTT

abundance: -
v_gene: TRBV11-2
d_gene: TRBD1
j_gene: TRBJ1-2
CDR3aa: CASSHDRDGYTF
CDR3nt: TGTGCCAGCAGCCACGACAGGGATGGCTACACCTTC